The T cell receptor beta chain described here comes from a study of CD8+ T cells in alopecia areata. Notes on the study in general: Affected lesional scalp, above all in alopecia totalis/universalis, was more clonal than normal scalp.

On this clone itself: What it recognizes is unknown.

Lesional scalp tissue (obtained by punch biopsy) and peripheral blood were collected from alopecia areata patients. V was shortened by 2 bases and J by 3 bases, with 14 bases between the two germline ends. CDR3 size: 14 residues. The V gene's germline CDR1 is SQVTM and CDR2 ANQGSEA. Extracted from the samples, RNA was reverse transcribed into cDNA to serve as the sequencing template. Assay: immunoSEQ multiplex PCR; the TCRdb copy retains only in-frame clones and omits some. The repertoire holds around 82,000 clones, with roughly half as singletons. Sequencing was performed on NKG2D-high CD8+ T cells sorted from blood. The chain links TRBV29-1 to TRBJ2-7; TRBD2 is a possible D gene (6 bases). The TCR originated in a human donor with alopecia areata. The CDR3 here is CSVEWGLRGYEQYF. CDR3 DNA sequence: TGCAGCGTTGAATGGGGCCTGCGGGGCTACGAGCAGTACTTC.